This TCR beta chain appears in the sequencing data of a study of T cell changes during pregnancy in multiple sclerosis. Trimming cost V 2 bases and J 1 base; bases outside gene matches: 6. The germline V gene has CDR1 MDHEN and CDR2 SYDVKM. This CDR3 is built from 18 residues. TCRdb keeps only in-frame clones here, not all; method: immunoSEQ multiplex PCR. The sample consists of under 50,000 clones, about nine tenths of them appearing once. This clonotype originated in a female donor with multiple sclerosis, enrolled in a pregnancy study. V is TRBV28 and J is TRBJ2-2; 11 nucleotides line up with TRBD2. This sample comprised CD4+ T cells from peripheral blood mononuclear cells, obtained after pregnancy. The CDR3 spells CASSLRLAGGGNTGELFF. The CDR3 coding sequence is TGTGCCAGCAGTTTAAGGCTAGCGGGAGGAGGGAACACCGGGGAGCTGTTTTTT.